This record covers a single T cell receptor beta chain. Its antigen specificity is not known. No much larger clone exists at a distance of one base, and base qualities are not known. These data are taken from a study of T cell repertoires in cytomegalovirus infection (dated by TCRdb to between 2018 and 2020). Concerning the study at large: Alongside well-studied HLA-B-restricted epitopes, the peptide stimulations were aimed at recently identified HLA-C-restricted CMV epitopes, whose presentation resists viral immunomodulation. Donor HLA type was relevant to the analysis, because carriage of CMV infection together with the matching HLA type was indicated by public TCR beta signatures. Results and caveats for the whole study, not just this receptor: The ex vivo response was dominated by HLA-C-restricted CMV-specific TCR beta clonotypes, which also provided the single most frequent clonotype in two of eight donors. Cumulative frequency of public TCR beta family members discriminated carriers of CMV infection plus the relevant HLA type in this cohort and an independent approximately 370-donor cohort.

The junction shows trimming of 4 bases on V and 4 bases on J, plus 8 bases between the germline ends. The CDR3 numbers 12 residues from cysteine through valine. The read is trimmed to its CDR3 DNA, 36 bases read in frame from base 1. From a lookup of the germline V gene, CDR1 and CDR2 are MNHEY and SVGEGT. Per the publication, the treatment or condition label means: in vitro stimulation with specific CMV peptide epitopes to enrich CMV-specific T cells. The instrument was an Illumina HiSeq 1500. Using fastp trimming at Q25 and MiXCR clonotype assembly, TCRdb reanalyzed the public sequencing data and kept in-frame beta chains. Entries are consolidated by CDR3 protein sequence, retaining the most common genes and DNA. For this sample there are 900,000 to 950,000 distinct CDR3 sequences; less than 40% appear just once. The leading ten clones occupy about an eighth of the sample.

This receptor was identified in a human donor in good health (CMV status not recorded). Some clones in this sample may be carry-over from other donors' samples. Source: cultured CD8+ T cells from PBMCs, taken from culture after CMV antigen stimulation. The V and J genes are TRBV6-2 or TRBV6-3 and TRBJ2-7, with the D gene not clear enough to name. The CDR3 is CASSSTAYEQYV. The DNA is TGTGCCAGCAGTTCCACGGCTTACGAGCAGTACGTC.